The 30 T cell receptor beta chains presented below share a single source sample, sequenced in a study of human T cells and chemical hapten exposure. Via MiXCR, TCRdb re-called the RACE reads, giving one row per CDR3 protein. The sample gives about 98,000 distinct CDR3 sequences, about a tenth of which show up once; about 3% is in the top ten. Time point of the sample: pre-sensitization, week 0. As for treatment: therapeutic diphenylcyclopropenone sensitization with weekly scalp DPC. Sequenced material: whole blood, taken in connection with sensitization to the hapten diphenylcyclopropenone (DPC). The origin of the receptors is an older woman with alopecia areata. Some clones in this sample may be carry-over from other donors' samples.

Many counts were recorded for this clonotype. The chain has TRBV6-5 and TRBJ2-3; 8 bases line up with TRBD1. Germline V gives CDR1 MNHEY, CDR2 SVGAGI. V dropped 4 bases and J dropped 5; count of bases not matched to a gene: 11. This CDR3 is built from 16 residues. Here the CDR3 reads CASSSPVQGAIDTQYF. CDR3 sequence (DNA): TGTGCCAGCAGTTCCCCCGTTCAGGGGGCTATAGATACGCAGTATTTT.

In its sample, this clonotype was seen many times. V gene TRBV29-1 combines with J gene TRBJ1-1; D remains unclear. This CDR3 spans 12 amino acids. V was clipped by 1 base and J by 1 base, with 4 bases between them. CDR1 is SQVTM and CDR2 is ANQGSEA in the germline V gene. The CDR3 DNA is TGCAGCGTTGAAGGTGGGAACACTGAAGCTTTCTTT. Amino acid sequence: CSVEGGNTEAFF.

This clonotype was picked up many times. The chain carries TRBV7-8 and TRBJ1-4; D is undetermined. V shed 1 base and J shed 8 bases, with 11 bases lying between them. This CDR3 is built from 14 residues. Germline CDR1 is SGHVS and CDR2 is FQNEAQ. CDR3 residues: CASSLGFVGEKLFF. CDR3 in DNA: TGTGCCAGCAGCTTAGGCTTTGTCGGGGAAAAACTGTTTTTT.

This clonotype has at least ten counts. This chain connects TRBV7-6 to TRBJ2-2; possible D gene TRBD1, 6 bases. CDR1 and CDR2 (germline): SGHVS, FNYEAQ. V lost 1 base and J lost 1, with 13 bases in between. The length of the CDR3 is 17 residues. In DNA, the CDR3 is TGTGCCAGCAGCTTAGGGGGGCTAGCCCAGAACACCGGGGAGCTGTTTTTT. Translating gives CASSLGGLAQNTGELFF.

Only a few counts were recorded for this clonotype. J is TRBJ2-5 and V is TRBV7-8; 9 positions match TRBD2. V dropped 2 bases and J dropped 5; count of bases not matched to a gene: 9. The germline CDR1 and CDR2 sequences are SGHVS and FQNEAQ. The CDR3 has 16 residues. Here the CDR3 reads CASSLIEGLALETQYF. CDR3 DNA sequence: TGTGCCAGCAGCTTAATCGAGGGACTAGCTTTGGAGACCCAGTACTTC.

The chain is built from TRBV3-1 and TRBJ1-6; 10 bases match TRBD1. The germline V gene encodes CDR1 LGHDT and CDR2 YNNKEL (reference sequence). J was trimmed by 9 bases and V by 4 bases; bases with no gene match: 6. The CDR3 contains 15 residues. CDR3 DNA: TGTGCCAGCAGCCTTAGACAGGGGGCATTTTCACCCCTCCACTTT. Residues: CASSLRQGAFSPLHF.

This clonotype came up many times. The chain carries TRBV4-1 and TRBJ2-3; 10 bases line up with TRBD2. Germline assignment: CDR1 MGHRA and CDR2 YSYEKL. CDR3 length: 16 residues. V dropped 3 bases and J dropped 1; count of bases not matched to a gene: 4. The CDR3 coding sequence is TGCGCCAGCAGCCAGAGTACTAGCGGGGGCACAGATACGCAGTATTTT. Translated: CASSQSTSGGTDTQYF.

This chain joins TRBV7-8 and TRBJ2-7; 9 positions match TRBD2. Germline V CDR1 and CDR2: SGHVS, FQNEAQ. With V trimmed by 3 bases and J by 3 bases, 3 bases remained unmatched. The CDR3 sequence is 14 residues long. The CDR3 DNA reads TGTGCCAGCAGCTTGATGACTAGCGGCTACGAGCAGTACTTC. This codes for CASSLMTSGYEQYF.

This clonotype was observed many times. The V call is TRBV20-1, the J call TRBJ1-1; no reliable D call. The V gene's germline CDR1 is DFQATT and CDR2 SNEGSKA (reference sequence). Trimming cost V 6 bases and J 2 bases, with 16 bases left between them. This CDR3 has 14 residues. CDR3 sequence (DNA): TGCAGTGCCAAAAAGGACGGGCAAAACACTGAAGCTTTCTTT. It yields the protein CSAKKDGQNTEAFF.

This clonotype was seen repeatedly, ten times or more. The gene calls are TRBV20-1 and TRBJ2-5; the match to TRBD2 covers 9 bases. The CDR3 is 13 amino acids. CDR1 DFQATT and CDR2 SNEGSKA come from the germline V gene (reference sequence). The junction had 6 bases not matched to a gene; V was cut back by 3 bases and J by 7 bases. The CDR3 is CSARRGGIGTQYF. Here the CDR3 DNA reads TGCAGTGCTAGGCGGGGGGGTATCGGGACCCAGTACTTC.

This clonotype was picked up many times. This rearrangement joins TRBV25-1 to TRBJ1-5; D is unresolved. The germline V and J ends were trimmed by 4 bases and 0 bases, with 10 bases remaining between them. Looked up from germline, CDR1 is MGHDK and CDR2 is SYGVNS. The length of the CDR3 is 15 residues. As DNA, the CDR3 is TGTGCCAGCAGTGCATCGCAGAATAGCAATCAGCCCCAGCATTTT. As protein: CASSASQNSNQPQHF.

About this clonotype itself: This may stem from a read error, because a much larger clone lies one nucleotide away. The chain links TRBV5-1 to TRBJ2-7, with 10 bases that match TRBD1. The CDR3 contains 15 residues. CDR1 is SGHRS, CDR2 YFSETQ, per germline. V dropped 4 bases and J dropped 3; count of bases not matched to a gene: 7. The CDR3 loop reads CASSRRDRGIYEQYF. CDR3 coding DNA: TGCGCCAGCAGCCGCCGGGACAGGGGTATCTACGAGCAGTACTTC.

The CDR3 DNA reads as TGTGCCAGCAGCACCGACAGGGCCTATCAGCCCCAGCATTTT. Its protein is CASSTDRAYQPQHF. The chain carries TRBV6-6 and TRBJ1-5; 7 nucleotides agree with TRBD1. J was trimmed by 5 bases and V by 6 bases; bases with no gene match: 7. The CDR3 totals 14 residues. Germline values: CDR1 MNHNY, CDR2 SVGAGI (reference sequence).

The sample holds many counts of this clonotype. V usage is TRBV7-9 and J usage is TRBJ2-5; D is perhaps TRBD1 or TRBD2 (6 bases each). V was pared by 5 bases and J by 2 bases, with 9 bases between. Germline V CDR1 and CDR2: SEHNR, FQNEAQ (reference sequence). CDR3 length: 13 residues. The CDR3 reads CASSRGPQETQYF. The DNA of the CDR3 is TGTGCCAGCAGCCGGGGGCCGCAAGAGACCCAGTACTTC.

This clonotype occurred many times. V and J are TRBV30 and TRBJ1-5; D is unclear. The CDR3 has 13 amino acids. Trimming left V 0 bases short and J 5 bases short, with 8 bases between. Germline assignment: CDR1 GTSNPN and CDR2 SVGIG (reference sequence). The CDR3 spells CAWSVDLHQPQHF. In DNA, the CDR3 is TGTGCCTGGAGTGTCGATTTACATCAGCCCCAGCATTTT.

This chain links TRBV12-3 or TRBV12-4 with TRBJ2-2; 8 bases are shared with TRBD2. CDR3 length equals 13 residues. The V segment lost 8 bases and the J segment 2 bases; nucleotides outside the gene matches: 1. The chain's CDR3 is CASAGGNTGELFF. For the CDR3, the DNA is TGTGCCAGCGCGGGGGGAAACACCGGGGAGCTGTTTTTT.

J is TRBJ1-5 and V is TRBV19; D perhaps matches TRBD1 (5 bases). Germline V CDR1 and CDR2: LNHDA, SQIVND (reference sequence). CDR3 length equals 15 residues. V lost 3 bases, J lost 0 bases, and 9 bases lay in between. The CDR3 protein is CASSILGGSNQPQHF. The DNA for the CDR3 is TGTGCCAGTAGTATTCTGGGGGGTAGCAATCAGCCCCAGCATTTT.

This clonotype was recorded at least ten times. The chain links TRBV11-2 to TRBJ1-6; D not certain. CDR3 length: 15 amino acids. Per germline, CDR1 SGHAT and CDR2 FQNNGV. V was pared by 0 bases and J by 5 bases, with 8 bases between. Here the CDR3 DNA reads TGTGCCAGCAGCTTAGAAGGGAACCATAATTCACCCCTCCACTTT. Its protein is CASSLEGNHNSPLHF.

This clonotype was detected ten times or more. This chain joins TRBV20-1 and TRBJ1-5; D gene uncertain. V was shortened by 0 bases and J by 11 bases, with 11 bases between the two germline ends. CDR1 is DFQATT, CDR2 SNEGSKA, per germline (reference sequence). The CDR3 has 12 amino acids. The CDR3, as DNA: TGCAGTGCTAGAGATATACCCGGGGCCCAGCATTTT. It translates to CSARDIPGAQHF.

This clonotype has only a few counts. The rearrangement joins TRBV18 to TRBJ1-5; the D is unclear. This CDR3 has 16 amino acids. Trimming left V 4 bases short and J 5 bases short, with 18 bases between. The germline V gene has CDR1 KGHSH and CDR2 LQKENI. The CDR3 bases are TGTGCCAGCTCACTTTCGGTCGGGCTCGACGATCAGCCCCAGCATTTT. It yields the protein CASSLSVGLDDQPQHF.

This clonotype was observed many times. This chain joins TRBV2 and TRBJ2-3; TRBD2 matches at 8 bases. Per the germline V gene, CDR1 is SNHLY and CDR2 is FYNNEI. The CDR3 spans 15 residues. V lost 6 bases to trimming and J lost 2 bases; unmatched junction nucleotides: 7. The CDR3 loop is CASRIAGLTTDTQYF. The CDR3 nucleotides are TGTGCCAGCAGGATAGCGGGGCTAACCACAGATACGCAGTATTTT.

A remark on this clonotype: Given the absence of the conserved phenylalanine or tryptophan at the CDR3 end, a read error is likely. This chain joins TRBV30 and TRBJ2-7, with D perhaps matching TRBD1 or TRBD2 (6 bases each). The CDR3 sequence is 13 residues long. With 4 bases removed from V and 0 bases from J, the gap between germline ends came to 10 bases. Germline lookup yields CDR1 GTSNPN and CDR2 SVGIG (reference sequence). The CDR3 DNA is TGTGCCTGGAAACGGGGGCCCTCCTACGAGCAGTACCTC. Protein: CAWKRGPSYEQYL.

A few counts support this clonotype. This sequence joins TRBV12-3 or TRBV12-4 and TRBJ1-4; D might be TRBD1 (6 bases). There are 15 residues in the CDR3. V lost 8 bases and J 5 bases, leaving 18 bases between the germline ends. CDR3 nucleotide sequence: TGTGCCAGCCAGGCGGGACACTTTGACAATGAAAAACTGTTTTTT. As protein: CASQAGHFDNEKLFF.

This clonotype came up many times. The chain joins TRBV30 to TRBJ1-2; D uncertain. The CDR3 length is 12 residues. Looked up from germline, CDR1 is GTSNPN and CDR2 is SVGIG (reference sequence). V shed 5 bases and J shed 4 bases, with 11 bases lying between them. In DNA form, the CDR3 reads TGTGCCTGGGAAGACGGCGGCTATGGCTACACCTTC. As protein: CAWEDGGYGYTF.

In this sample, this clonotype turned up many times. The chain couples TRBV7-9 to TRBJ2-5; D may be TRBD1 or TRBD2 (5 bases each). The CDR3 has 14 amino acids. Trimming stripped 5 bases from V and 2 bases from J, with 12 bases between. CDR1 is SEHNR, CDR2 FQNEAQ, per germline (reference sequence). CDR3 sequence: CASSPGTTQETQYF. For the CDR3, the DNA is TGTGCCAGCAGCCCGGGGACCACTCAAGAGACCCAGTACTTC.

This clonotype was seen only a few times. The gene calls are TRBV5-1 and TRBJ2-7, with 7 bases that match TRBD1. The CDR3 runs 13 residues. V dropped 4 bases and J dropped 2; count of bases not matched to a gene: 3. CDR1 and CDR2 from the germline V gene are SGHRS and YFSETQ. Written as DNA, the CDR3 is TGCGCCAGCAGCACCGGGACAGCCTACGAGCAGTACTTC. Translating gives CASSTGTAYEQYF.

A few counts support this clonotype. The chain uses TRBV10-3 and TRBJ1-1; possibly TRBD1 for D (6 bases). The CDR3 sequence is 13 residues long. Trimming took 7 bases from V and 1 from J, leaving 10 bases between them. Germline V CDR1 and CDR2: ENHRY, SYGVKD. The CDR3 reads CAIKGQPNTEAFF. Written as DNA, the CDR3 is TGTGCCATCAAGGGACAACCGAACACTGAAGCTTTCTTT.

The DNA of the CDR3 is TGTGCCAGCAGCCCCACCTACGGGACAGGGGCGTTCCGCGAGCAGTACTTC. It translates to CASSPTYGTGAFREQYF. The chain carries TRBV11-2 and TRBJ2-7, with 10 bases that match TRBD1. The length of the CDR3 is 17 residues. Germline CDR1 reads SGHAT; CDR2 reads FQNNGV. Losses at the gene ends were 5 bases for V and 6 bases for J; bases not matched to a gene: 16.

This clonotype has ten or more counts. The rearrangement links TRBV3-1 to TRBJ1-2, with D maybe TRBD1 (5 bases). Germline lookup yields CDR1 LGHDT and CDR2 YNNKEL (reference sequence). V dropped 3 bases and J dropped 7 bases, with 9 bases sitting between them. The CDR3 spans 12 residues. The CDR3 region has the DNA TGTGCCAGCAGCCAGTTGCAGGGTGGCTACACCTTC. Amino acids: CASSQLQGGYTF. The full variable domain, in which reference TRBV3-1 and TRBJ1-2 provide the parts outside the CDR3, is DTAVSQTPKYLVTQMGNDKSIKCEQNLGHDTMYWYKQDSKKFLKIMFSYNNKELIINETVPNRFSPKSPDKAHLNLHINSLELGDSAVYFCASSQLQGGYTFGSGTRLTVV.

There are many counts of this clonotype. The genes are TRBV20-1 and TRBJ2-5; TRBD2 aligns across 9 bases. The germline gives CDR1 DFQATT, CDR2 SNEGSKA (reference sequence). Trimming removed 3 bases from V and 5 bases from J; junction bases left unmatched: 10. The CDR3 length is 15 residues. Here the CDR3 reads CSARSPSGAGETQYF. In DNA form, the CDR3 reads TGCAGTGCTAGGTCGCCTAGCGGGGCGGGTGAGACCCAGTACTTC.